A single sample is the source of the 5 T cell receptor beta chains below, sequenced in a study of CD8 T cells in ankylosing spondylitis. General study results and limits: Within ankylosing spondylitis blood, a TCR beta motif made up of seven to nine highly homologous variants appeared to be characteristic.

From the 5' RACE reads, TCRdb called clonotypes with MiXCR, one entry per CDR3 protein. Seen here are hundreds of thousands of distinct CDR3 sequences, approximately 12% observed once, and the top ten hold 0.51%. No cognate antigen is known for these TCRs. The sequencing input was blood, either unsorted or a sorted T cell fraction (not recorded which). These receptors were taken from a male donor with ankylosing spondylitis.

This clonotype was counted a few times. This chain uses TRBV27 with TRBJ1-4, with D perhaps matching TRBD1 (5 bases). In germline, CDR1 is MNHEY, CDR2 SMNVEV (reference sequence). Trimming shortened V by 3 bases and J by 11 bases, and 13 bases separated the two germline ends. This CDR3 contains 13 residues. CDR3 sequence (DNA): TGTGCCAGCAGTTTGACAGCGGGATGGAAACTGTTTTTT. Translation: CASSLTAGWKLFF. Full variable domain (remainder filled in from reference TRBV27 and TRBJ1-4): EAQVTQNPRYLITVTGKKLTVTCSQNMNHEYMSWYRQDPGLGLRQIYYSMNVEVTDKGDVPEGYKVSRKEKRNFPLILESPSPNQTSLYFCASSLTAGWKLFFGSGTQLSVL.

The chain employs TRBV18 and TRBJ1-6; 7 bases agree with TRBD1. The CDR3 loop spans 17 amino acids. V shed 1 base and J 4 bases; nucleotides not matched to a gene: 7. Germline lookup yields CDR1 KGHSH and CDR2 LQKENI. Written as DNA, the CDR3 is TGTGCCAGCTCACCACGGGGGTCAGGGGGATATAATTCACCCCTCCACTTT. Translating it yields CASSPRGSGGYNSPLHF.

This chain links TRBV25-1 with TRBJ2-1; D is perhaps TRBD1 (6 bases). Germline V CDR1 and CDR2: MGHDK, SYGVNS. The CDR3 extends over 17 amino acids. V shed 10 bases and J shed 1 base, with 23 bases lying between them. In DNA, the CDR3 is TGTGCCACCCACTCGTCAGGGGATCTTTGGTCCTACAATGAGCAGTTCTTC. It translates to CATHSSGDLWSYNEQFF. Complete variable domain (other parts from reference TRBV25-1 and TRBJ2-1): EADIYQTPRYLVIGTGKKITLECSQTMGHDKMYWYQQDPGMELHLIHYSYGVNSTEKGDLSSESTVSRIRTEHFPLTLESARPSHTSQYLCATHSSGDLWSYNEQFFGPGTRLTVL.

This clonotype has a handful of counts. The chain employs TRBV12-3 or TRBV12-4 and TRBJ1-2; D unresolved. The CDR3 spans 13 residues. Trimming removed 8 bases from V and 2 bases from J, with 12 bases in between. Here the CDR3 reads CASHSTRNYGYTF. DNA for the CDR3: TGTGCCAGCCACTCGACAAGAAACTATGGCTACACCTTC.

This clonotype occurred a few times. The chain employs TRBV13 and TRBJ2-7; D gene unclear. V lost 0 bases and J lost 0, with 6 bases in between. The CDR3 consists of 14 residues. Germline-derived CDR1 and CDR2 are PRHDT and FYEKMQ (reference sequence). This CDR3 is CASSLGTISYEQYF. In DNA, the CDR3 is TGTGCCAGCAGCTTAGGGACGATCTCCTACGAGCAGTACTTC.